Below are 9 T cell receptor beta chains sequenced from a single sample in a study of blood T cell repertoires in COVID-19. This table comes from immunoSEQ multiplex PCR, and its TCRdb copy is limited to in-frame clones, with some not included. The table lists hundreds of thousands of clones, around 80% of them singletons. Sequencing was performed on peripheral blood. The receptors were sampled from a woman older than 75 with active or convalescent COVID-19.

This clone was recorded only once. V and J are TRBV18 and TRBJ1-5; possibly TRBD1 for D (5 bases). Germline V gives CDR1 KGHSH, CDR2 LQKENI. V lost 6 bases to trimming and J lost 7 bases, with 16 bases between them. This CDR3 region has 14 residues. The CDR3 is CASSRGGDGQPQHF. The CDR3 nucleotides read TGTGCCAGCTCCCGAGGAGGGGACGGACAGCCCCAGCATTTT. The variable domain in full, with the rest retrieved from reference TRBV18 and TRBJ1-5, is NAGVMQNPRHLVRRRGQEARLRCSPMKGHSHVYWYRQLPEEGLKFMVYLQKENIIDESGMPKERFSAEFPKEGPSILRIQQVVRGDSAAYFCASSRGGDGQPQHFGDGTRLSIL.

The chain couples TRBV30 to TRBJ2-4; TRBD1 matches at 8 bases. This CDR3 comprises 11 residues. Trimming removed 5 bases from V and 12 bases from J; junction bases left unmatched: 6. Germline V CDR1 and CDR2: GTSNPN, SVGIG (reference sequence). The CDR3 coding sequence is TGTGCCTGGGGACAGGGTGGTTCTCAGTACTTC. This translates into CAWGQGGSQYF.

The chain carries TRBV19 and TRBJ2-7; 7 positions match TRBD2. V lost 2 bases and J lost 0; bases outside the gene matches: 4. This CDR3 contains 15 residues. CDR1 and CDR2 (germline): LNHDA, SQIVND (reference sequence). The CDR3 DNA reads TGTGCCAGTAGTATACTTGGCGGGAGCTCCTACGAGCAGTACTTC. Amino acids: CASSILGGSSYEQYF. Using reference TRBV19 and TRBJ2-7 for the parts outside the CDR3, the full variable domain is DGGITQSPKYLFRKEGQNVTLSCEQNLNHDAMYWYRQDPGQGLRLIYYSQIVNDFQKGDIAEGYSVSREKKESFPLTVTSAQKNPTAFYLCASSILGGSSYEQYFGPGTRLTVT.

The rearrangement links TRBV11-3 to TRBJ2-7, with 10 bases identical to TRBD1. Germline V CDR1 and CDR2: SGHNT, YENEEA. V dropped 1 base and J dropped 6; count of bases not matched to a gene: 3. CDR3 length equals 14 residues. The CDR3 bases are TGTGCCAGCAGCTTAGCCTGGACAGGGGGCGAGCAGTACTTC. Its translation: CASSLAWTGGEQYF.

The chain employs TRBV5-1 and TRBJ1-3, with D possibly being TRBD1 (5 bases). V dropped 0 bases and J dropped 0 bases, with 16 bases sitting between them. CDR1 SGHRS and CDR2 YFSETQ come from the germline V gene. This CDR3 has 18 amino acids. The CDR3: CASSLALTGRSSGNTIYF. The DNA for the CDR3 is TGCGCCAGCAGCTTGGCTTTAACAGGCAGAAGCTCTGGAAACACCATATATTTT. The full variable domain, rest sourced from reference TRBV5-1 and TRBJ1-3, is KAGVTQTPRYLIKTRGQQVTLSCSPISGHRSVSWYQQTPGQGLQFLFEYFSETQRNKGNFPGRFSGRQFSNSRSEMNVSTLELGDSALYLCASSLALTGRSSGNTIYFGEGSWLTVV.

This chain joins TRBV18 and TRBJ2-3; no definite D call. The germline V and J ends were trimmed by 3 bases and 2 bases, with 9 bases remaining between them. The CDR3 contains 14 residues. The germline CDR1 and CDR2 sequences are KGHSH and LQKENI. The CDR3 DNA follows: TGTGCCAGCTCACCTGGGCTAATCACAGATACGCAGTATTTT. It specifies CASSPGLITDTQYF.

The rearrangement uses TRBV18 and TRBJ1-3, with D uncertain. V was pared by 3 bases and J by 0 bases, with 12 bases between. This CDR3 has 16 residues. Germline V gene data show CDR1 as KGHSH and CDR2 as LQKENI. The CDR3 nucleotides read TGTGCCAGCTCACCCTCCGGCCCAGGCTCTGGAAACACCATATATTTT. The encoded protein is CASSPSGPGSGNTIYF. Supplemented by reference TRBV18 and TRBJ1-3, the full variable domain reads NAGVMQNPRHLVRRRGQEARLRCSPMKGHSHVYWYRQLPEEGLKFMVYLQKENIIDESGMPKERFSAEFPKEGPSILRIQQVVRGDSAAYFCASSPSGPGSGNTIYFGEGSWLTVV.

This chain connects TRBV23-1 to TRBJ1-1, with a tentative D call TRBD1 (5 bases). TRBV23-1 is filed as an ORF, its function uncertain. This CDR3 region has 14 residues. The V end was cut by 8 bases, the J end by 4 bases, with 17 bases between. CDR3 nucleotide sequence: TGCGCCAGCGGAAGACAGATTCTGGGCACTGAAGCTTTCTTT. Translation: CASGRQILGTEAFF.

The rearrangement links TRBV7-9 to TRBJ2-6, with 8 bases fitting TRBD1. CDR1 and CDR2 from the germline V gene are SEHNR and FQNEAQ (reference sequence). The CDR3 runs 17 residues. The V gene end was trimmed by 3 bases and the J gene end by 0 bases; junction bases not matched to a gene: 4. The CDR3 sequence is CASSFRTGNSGANVLTF. The CDR3 region has the DNA TGTGCCAGCAGCTTCCGGACAGGGAACTCTGGGGCCAACGTCCTGACTTTC.